This T cell receptor beta chain is from a study of blood T cell repertoires in COVID-19. As for the study in general: Italy, Spain and the United States were the sources of the convalescent and acute COVID-19 samples. PBMCs, B-cell-depleted T cells, or T cells provided the cDNA or gDNA that made up the material.

CDR1 and CDR2 from the germline V gene are SGHDN and FVKESK. The V segment lost 4 bases and the J segment 3 bases; nucleotides outside the gene matches: 13. The CDR3 is made up of 17 amino acids. Original processing methods: Quantification of nucleated cells was approximated via reference gene primer amplification. Method: immunoSEQ multiplex PCR; TCRdb's copy keeps in-frame clones and lacks some. The V and J calls and clone size were taken over from that table, and D and trimming were inferred from the DNA. This table has fewer than 300,000 clones, around 82% appearing once. The sequenced sample consisted of peripheral blood. The chain carries TRBV14 and TRBJ2-5; 8 nucleotides align to TRBD2. This sequence was found in a woman between 18 and 29 years old with acute or convalescent COVID-19. The CDR3: CASSRRPGLVGEETQYF. In nucleotides, the CDR3 is TGTGCCAGCAGCCGAAGACCGGGACTAGTAGGGGAAGAGACCCAGTACTTC.